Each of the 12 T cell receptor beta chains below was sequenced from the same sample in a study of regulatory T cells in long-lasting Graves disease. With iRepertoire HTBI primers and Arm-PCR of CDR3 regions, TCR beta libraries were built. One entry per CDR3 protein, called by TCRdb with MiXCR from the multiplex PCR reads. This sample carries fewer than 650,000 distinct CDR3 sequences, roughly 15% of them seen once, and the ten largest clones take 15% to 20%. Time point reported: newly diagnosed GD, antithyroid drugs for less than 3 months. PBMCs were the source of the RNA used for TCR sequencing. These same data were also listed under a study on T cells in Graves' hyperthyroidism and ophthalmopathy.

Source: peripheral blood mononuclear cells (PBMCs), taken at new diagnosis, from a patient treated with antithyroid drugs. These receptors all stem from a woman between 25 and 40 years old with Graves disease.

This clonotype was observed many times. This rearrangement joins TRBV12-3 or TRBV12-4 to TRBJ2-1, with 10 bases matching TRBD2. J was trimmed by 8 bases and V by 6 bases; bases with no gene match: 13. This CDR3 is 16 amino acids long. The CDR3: CASRGASGSPLDEQFF. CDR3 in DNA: TGTGCCAGCAGGGGGGCTAGCGGGAGTCCTCTGGATGAGCAGTTCTTC.

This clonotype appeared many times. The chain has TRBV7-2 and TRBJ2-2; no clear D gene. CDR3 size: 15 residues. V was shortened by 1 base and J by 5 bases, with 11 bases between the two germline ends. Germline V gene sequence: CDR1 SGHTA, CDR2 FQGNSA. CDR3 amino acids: CASSLVGRGTGELFF. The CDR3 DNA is TGTGCCAGCAGCTTAGTAGGGCGCGGAACCGGGGAGCTGTTTTTT.

CDR3 bases: TGTGCCAGCAGTTACCTGGCTAGCGGGATCTTTGAGCAGTTCTTC. This gives the protein CASSYLASGIFEQFF. The gene calls are TRBV6-5 and TRBJ2-1; 9 nucleotides line up with TRBD2. Germline lookup yields CDR1 MNHEY and CDR2 SVGAGI. This CDR3 has 15 residues. J lost 9 bases, V lost 2 bases, and 8 bases had no gene match.

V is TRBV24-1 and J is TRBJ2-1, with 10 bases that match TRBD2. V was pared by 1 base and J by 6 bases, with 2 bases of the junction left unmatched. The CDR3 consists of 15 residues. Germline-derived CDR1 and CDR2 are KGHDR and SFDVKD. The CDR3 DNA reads TGTGCCACCAGTGATTTCCCTAGCGGGAGCAATGAGCAGTTCTTC. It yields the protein CATSDFPSGSNEQFF.

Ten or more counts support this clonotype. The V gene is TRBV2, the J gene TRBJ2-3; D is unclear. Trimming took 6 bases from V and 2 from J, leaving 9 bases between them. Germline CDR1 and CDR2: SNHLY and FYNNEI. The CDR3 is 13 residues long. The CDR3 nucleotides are TGTGCCAGCAGGGACGGCTACACAGATACGCAGTATTTT. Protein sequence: CASRDGYTDTQYF.

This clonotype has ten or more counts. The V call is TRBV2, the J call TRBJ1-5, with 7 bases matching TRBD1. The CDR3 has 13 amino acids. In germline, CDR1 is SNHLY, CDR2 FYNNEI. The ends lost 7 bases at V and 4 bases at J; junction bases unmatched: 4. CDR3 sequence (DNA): TGTGCCAGCACCGGGACAGAAAATCAGCCCCAGCATTTT. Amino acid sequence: CASTGTENQPQHF.

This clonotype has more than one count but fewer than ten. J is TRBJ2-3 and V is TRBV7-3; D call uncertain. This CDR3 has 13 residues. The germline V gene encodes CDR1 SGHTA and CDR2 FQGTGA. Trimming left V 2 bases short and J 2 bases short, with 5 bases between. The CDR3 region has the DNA TGTGCCAGCAGCTTAGTGATCACAGATACGCAGTATTTT. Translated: CASSLVITDTQYF.

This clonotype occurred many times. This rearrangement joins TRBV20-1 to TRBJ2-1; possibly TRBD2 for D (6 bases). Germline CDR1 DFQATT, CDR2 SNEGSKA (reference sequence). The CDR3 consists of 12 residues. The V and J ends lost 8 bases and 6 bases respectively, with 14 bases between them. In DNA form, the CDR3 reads TGCAGTTCCGGGACTCCCGGCAATGAGCAGTTCTTC. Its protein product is CSSGTPGNEQFF.

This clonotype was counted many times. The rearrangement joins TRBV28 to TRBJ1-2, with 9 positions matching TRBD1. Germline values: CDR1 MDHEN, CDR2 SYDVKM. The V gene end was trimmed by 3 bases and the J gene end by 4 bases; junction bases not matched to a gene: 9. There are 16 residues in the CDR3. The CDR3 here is CASSFGPGQGVYGYTF. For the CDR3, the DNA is TGTGCCAGCAGTTTTGGGCCGGGACAGGGTGTCTATGGCTACACCTTC.

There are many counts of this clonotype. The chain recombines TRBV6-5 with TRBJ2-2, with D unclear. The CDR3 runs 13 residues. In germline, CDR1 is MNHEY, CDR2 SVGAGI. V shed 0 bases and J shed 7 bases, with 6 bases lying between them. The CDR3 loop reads CASSYSNVGELFF. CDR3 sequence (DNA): TGTGCCAGCAGTTACTCGAACGTCGGGGAGCTGTTTTTT.

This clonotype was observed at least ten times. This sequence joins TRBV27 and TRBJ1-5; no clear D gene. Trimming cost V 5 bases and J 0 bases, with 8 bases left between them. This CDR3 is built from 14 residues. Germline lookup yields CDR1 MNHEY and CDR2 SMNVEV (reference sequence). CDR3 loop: CASSPKYSNQPQHF. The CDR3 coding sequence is TGTGCCAGCAGTCCGAAATATAGCAATCAGCCCCAGCATTTT.

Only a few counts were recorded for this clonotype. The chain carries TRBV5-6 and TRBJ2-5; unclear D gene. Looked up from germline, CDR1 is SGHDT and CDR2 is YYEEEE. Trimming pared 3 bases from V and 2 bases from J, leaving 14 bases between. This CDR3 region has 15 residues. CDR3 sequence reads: CASSSAIWEQETQYF. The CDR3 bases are TGTGCCAGCAGCTCAGCCATTTGGGAACAAGAGACCCAGTACTTC.